A single sample gave rise to the 15 T cell receptor beta chains below, sequenced in a study of control samples from healthy donors and cancer patients. TCRdb's table, derived via immunoSEQ multiplex PCR, lists solely in-frame clones and lacks some. In the table there are tens of thousands of clones, more than 65% of which are singletons. Material: PBMCs. The receptor source for this set is a man between 60 and 75 years old with head and neck cancer.

The chain joins TRBV7-9 to TRBJ2-7; D remains unclear. Trimming removed 3 bases at V and 3 bases at J, with 9 bases between. Per germline, CDR1 SEHNR and CDR2 FQNEAQ (reference sequence). The CDR3 spans 13 residues. CDR3 sequence reads: CASSFDSVYEQYF. The CDR3 DNA is TGTGCCAGCAGCTTTGATTCGGTCTACGAGCAGTACTTC. The whole variable domain, filled in from reference TRBV7-9 and TRBJ2-7, reads DTGVSQNPRHKITKRGQNVTFRCDPISEHNRLYWYRQTLGQGPEFLTYFQNEAQLEKSRLLSDRFSAERPKGSFSTLEIQRTEQGDSAMYLCASSFDSVYEQYFGPGTRLTVT.

This clone was observed a few times. The V gene is TRBV27, the J gene TRBJ2-7, with a weak D call TRBD2 (7 bases). This CDR3 has 14 residues. Germline-derived CDR1 and CDR2 are MNHEY and SMNVEV (reference sequence). The ends were cut back, 7 bases at V and 3 bases at J, with 16 bases in the middle. CDR3 residues: CASKGGGLIYEQYF. In DNA, the CDR3 is TGTGCCAGCAAGGGGGGGGGATTGATCTACGAGCAGTACTTC.

This clone was detected once. The chain employs TRBV5-4 and TRBJ2-7; 8 positions agree with TRBD2. The V gene end was trimmed by 5 bases and the J gene end by 1 base; junction bases not matched to a gene: 14. Germline V gives CDR1 SGHNT, CDR2 YYREEE (reference sequence). The CDR3 length is 17 residues. The chain's CDR3 is CASSHRALAGGSYEQYF. The DNA of the CDR3 is TGTGCCAGCAGTCATCGGGCATTGGCGGGAGGTTCCTACGAGCAGTACTTC.

The chain joins TRBV29-1 to TRBJ2-1; D gene ambiguous. Germline CDR1 is SQVTM and CDR2 is ANQGSEA. The CDR3 length is 12 residues. Trimming cost V 2 bases and J 3 bases, with 5 bases left between them. CDR3 sequence reads: CSVEKGYNEQFF. The CDR3 bases are TGCAGCGTTGAAAAGGGCTACAATGAGCAGTTCTTC.

The chain combines TRBV10-1 with TRBJ2-3; tentative D call: TRBD2 (6 bases). The CDR3 loop spans 19 amino acids. V was cut by 0 bases and J by 2 bases, with 21 bases left in between. Per the germline V gene, CDR1 is WNHNN and CDR2 is SYGVQD (reference sequence). The DNA for the CDR3 is TGCGCCAGCAGTGAGTCTTTATCTCGTGGGGGAGGATTCACAGATACGCAGTATTTT. It specifies CASSESLSRGGGFTDTQYF.

The rearrangement joins TRBV29-1 to TRBJ2-6; D uncertain. V lost 5 bases and J 0 bases, leaving 11 bases between the germline ends. Germline V gives CDR1 SQVTM, CDR2 ANQGSEA. The CDR3 totals 15 residues. CDR3 bases: TGCAGCGTTACTCCTCTTAGCTCTGGGGCCAACGTCCTGACTTTC. This encodes CSVTPLSSGANVLTF.

Here the CDR3 reads CASSRNRENTGELFF. The CDR3 region has the DNA TGTGCCAGCTCACGGAACAGGGAGAACACCGGGGAGCTGTTTTTT. The rearrangement links TRBV18 to TRBJ2-2, with D tentatively TRBD1 (6 bases). Deletions cut 4 bases from V and 1 base from J, with 10 bases between. Looked up from germline, CDR1 is KGHSH and CDR2 is LQKENI. This CDR3 contains 15 residues. The whole variable domain, remainder taken from reference TRBV18 and TRBJ2-2, is NAGVMQNPRHLVRRRGQEARLRCSPMKGHSHVYWYRQLPEEGLKFMVYLQKENIIDESGMPKERFSAEFPKEGPSILRIQQVVRGDSAAYFCASSRNRENTGELFFGEGSRLTVL.

V is TRBV5-4 and J is TRBJ2-3, with D possibly TRBD2 on 6 matching bases. Trimming removed 4 bases from V and 1 base from J, with 13 bases in between. The CDR3 sequence is 15 residues long. Germline values: CDR1 SGHNT, CDR2 YYREEE (reference sequence). This CDR3 reads CASSVGDSGTDTQYF. CDR3 sequence (DNA): TGTGCCAGCAGCGTCGGGGACTCCGGCACAGATACGCAGTATTTT. The full variable domain, with the rest looked up from reference TRBV5-4 and TRBJ2-3, is ETGVTQSPTHLIKTRGQQVTLRCSSQSGHNTVSWYQQALGQGPQFIFQYYREEENGRGNFPPRFSGLQFPNYSSELNVNALELDDSALYLCASSVGDSGTDTQYFGPGTRLTVL.

The chain recombines TRBV6-2 or TRBV6-3 with TRBJ2-5; D is unclear. V lost 2 bases to trimming and J lost 6 bases, with 7 bases between them. This CDR3 spans 12 amino acids. The germline gives CDR1 MNHEY, CDR2 SVGEGT. CDR3: CASSYGPKTQYF. CDR3 bases: TGTGCCAGCAGTTACGGTCCGAAGACCCAGTACTTC.

The chain combines TRBV6-6 with TRBJ2-5; D unclear. The CDR3 runs 13 residues. Germline CDR1 MNHNY, CDR2 SVGAGI (reference sequence). The V end was cut by 1 base, the J end by 5 bases, with 8 bases between. The CDR3 sequence is CASSYLTRETQYF. DNA for the CDR3: TGTGCCAGCAGTTACTTGACTCGGGAGACCCAGTACTTC.

The J gene is TRBJ2-7, the V gene TRBV7-9, with D perhaps matching TRBD1 (5 bases). CDR1 is SEHNR, CDR2 FQNEAQ, per germline (reference sequence). Trimming pared 4 bases from V and 4 bases from J, leaving 11 bases between. CDR3 length: 13 amino acids. The CDR3 DNA reads TGTGCCAGCAGCTCGTTCAGGGTGTACGAGCAGTACTTC. It encodes CASSSFRVYEQYF.

This chain uses TRBV11-3 with TRBJ2-1; D gene ambiguous. V lost 1 base, J lost 7 bases, and 17 bases lay in between. The CDR3 sequence is 16 residues long. Germline V gene data show CDR1 as SGHNT and CDR2 as YENEEA. The DNA for the CDR3 is TGTGCCAGCAGCTTAGGGACCCTCGGACGTAAGAATGAGCAGTTCTTC. Protein sequence: CASSLGTLGRKNEQFF.

The V call is TRBV6-5, the J call TRBJ2-1; 8 bases are a match to TRBD1. The CDR3 runs 15 residues. The V and J ends lost 7 bases and 1 base, in that order; junction bases with no gene match: 6. CDR1 is MNHEY, CDR2 SVGAGI, per germline. CDR3 bases: TGTGCCAGCACAGGGGGCTGGGCGTCCTACAATGAGCAGTTCTTC. This encodes CASTGGWASYNEQFF.

As regards this clone: At one boundary the junction diverges from the germline segment, which might be a read error. The chain employs TRBV2 and TRBJ1-4, with D uncertain. Germline V CDR1 and CDR2: SNHLY, FYNNEI. The CDR3 loop spans 12 amino acids. The CDR3 here is CASSDWSVLPSF. The CDR3 DNA reads as TGTGCCAGCAGTGATTGGTCCGTGCTTCCTAGTTTT.

This clone was found once. The genes are TRBV14 and TRBJ2-4; D is ambiguous. This CDR3 contains 18 residues. With 4 bases removed from V and 1 base from J, the gap between germline ends came to 20 bases. The germline V gene encodes CDR1 SGHDN and CDR2 FVKESK. Here the CDR3 DNA reads TGTGCCAGCAGCCCCCCTGTTTACGGGCCCAGGGCCAAAAACATTCAGTACTTC. Its translation: CASSPPVYGPRAKNIQYF.